This is a list of T cell receptor beta chains from one sample in a study of T cells in narcolepsy. Sequenced by immunoSEQ multiplex PCR; TCRdb stores in-frame clones only, minus some. Of about 15,000 clones listed, 65% to 90% were seen once; the top ten hold 35% to 40%. Sequenced: memory (CD45RA-) CD4+ T cells from blood. These receptors came from a human donor in good health. Both conserved end residues are part of each CDR3. The D gene is left open where the match is weak. Clone size, where shown, is once, few, many, or a class for clones that have expanded.

>TRBJ1-5|-|TRBV27|-
CASSSRGRGGYSNQPQHF
TGTGCCAGCAGTTCTAGGGGCCGCGGCGGGTATAGCAATCAGCCCCAGCATTTT
>TRBJ2-2|few|TRBV29-1|-
CSVATNTGELFF
TGCAGCGTTGCCACAAACACCGGGGAGCTGTTTTTT
>TRBJ2-2|-|TRBV29-1|-
CSVATGPGELFF
TGCAGCGTTGCCACAGGACCCGGGGAGCTGTTTTTT
>TRBJ1-2|-|TRBV6-5|-
CASSYLNGGDGYTF
TGTGCCAGCAGTTACTTAAACGGGGGTGACGGCTACACCTTC
>TRBJ2-1|-|TRBV19|TRBD2
CASSERGGPGEQFF
TGTGCCAGTAGCGAGCGGGGGGGCCCTGGTGAGCAGTTCTTC
>TRBJ2-1|-|TRBV7-2|-
CASSLRPSRLSGYNEQFF
TGTGCCAGCAGCCTAAGACCCTCCAGGCTCTCGGGGTACAATGAGCAGTTCTTC
>TRBJ2-7|once|TRBV6-1|-
CASSEAPGQGGYEQYF
TGTGCCAGCAGTGAAGCCCCCGGGCAGGGTGGGTACGAGCAGTACTTC
>TRBJ1-5|once|TRBV30|-
CAWSLNTHHQPQHF
TGTGCCTGGAGTCTAAACACTCACCATCAGCCCCAGCATTTT
>TRBJ2-2|-|TRBV5-1|-
CASSLTGGTGELFF
TGCGCCAGCAGCTTGACTGGCGGGACCGGGGAGCTGTTTTTT
>TRBJ1-1|-|TRBV5-1|TRBD1
CASSQGAADTEAFF
TGCGCCAGCAGCCAGGGGGCAGCGGACACTGAAGCTTTCTTT
>TRBJ2-2|-|TRBV6-1|TRBD1
CASRGQGDTGELFF
TGTGCCAGCAGGGGACAGGGCGACACCGGGGAGCTGTTTTTT
>TRBJ2-2|-|TRBV29-1|TRBD1
CSGGGQGRTGELFF
TGCAGCGGTGGGGGACAGGGACGCACCGGGGAGCTGTTTTTT
>TRBJ2-3|-|TRBV7-2|-
CASSLIRSTDTQYF
TGTGCCAGCAGCTTAATCAGGAGCACAGATACGCAGTATTTT
>TRBJ2-7|-|TRBV6-1|-
CASRTLAGEQYF
TGTGCCAGCAGGACCCTAGCAGGAGAGCAGTACTTC
>TRBJ2-7|-|TRBV5-1|-
CASSLGAVNSDEQYF
TGCGCCAGCAGCTTGGGGGCGGTTAATAGCGACGAGCAGTACTTC
>TRBJ2-2|few|TRBV6-1|-
CATLGQNTGELFF
TGTGCCACCCTAGGACAGAACACCGGGGAGCTGTTTTTT
>TRBJ2-2|-|TRBV5-6|-
CASSLFPTENTGELFF
TGTGCCAGCAGCTTGTTCCCGACGGAGAACACCGGGGAGCTGTTTTTT
>TRBJ2-7|few|TRBV7-3|-
CASSLTSGSYEQYF
TGTGCCAGCAGCTTAACTAGCGGATCCTACGAGCAGTACTTC
>TRBJ2-2|-|TRBV7-2|TRBD2
CASSLGKAGLSGELFF
TGTGCCAGCAGCTTAGGTAAGGCGGGACTATCCGGGGAGCTGTTTTTT
>TRBJ1-1|-|TRBV4-1|TRBD1
CASSQVPGTANTEAFF
TGCGCCAGCAGCCAAGTACCCGGGACAGCGAACACTGAAGCTTTCTTT
>TRBJ2-6|-|TRBV9|-
CASSPPRGGEVSGANVLTF
TGTGCCAGCAGCCCTCCGCGAGGGGGGGAAGTCTCTGGGGCCAACGTCCTGACTTTC
>TRBJ2-6|-|TRBV30|-
CAWDRSSGANVLTF
TGTGCCTGGGACAGGTCCTCTGGGGCCAACGTCCTGACTTTC
>TRBJ1-4|once|TRBV28|TRBD1
CAIHPPGQGEKLFF
TGTGCCATTCACCCACCGGGACAGGGGGAAAAACTGTTTTTT
>TRBJ1-6|few|TRBV18|-
CASSSLQSYNSPLHF
TGTGCCAGCTCATCCTTACAATCATATAATTCACCCCTCCACTTT
>TRBJ1-5|-|TRBV6-4|-
CATRRGGQPQHF
TGTGCCACCCGTCGAGGGGGTCAGCCCCAGCATTTT
>TRBJ1-4|-|TRBV7-9|-
CASSRSRVDEKLFF
TGTGCCAGCAGCCGCAGCAGGGTAGATGAAAAACTGTTTTTT
>TRBJ2-5|-|TRBV19|-
CASSITSFYGETQYF
TGTGCCAGTAGTATAACTAGCTTCTACGGGGAGACCCAGTACTTC
>TRBJ1-5|-|TRBV18|-
CASSGDIGDQPQHF
TGTGCCAGCTCAGGGGATATCGGCGATCAGCCCCAGCATTTT